The clone carrying this T cell receptor (beta chain) was recorded once. Assay used: immunoSEQ multiplex PCR; TCRdb lists only in-frame clones, some missing. The table includes about 200,000 clones, roughly nine tenths detected once. The source of the sample is a study of blood T cell repertoires in COVID-19. Germline CDR1 and CDR2: LGHNA and YSLEER. The CDR3 runs 14 residues. Between the trimmed V and J ends, which lost 0 bases and 5 bases, there was a span of 10 bases. The chain combines TRBV4-3 with TRBJ1-1; tentatively, D is TRBD1 (5 bases). Sequenced: peripheral blood. This receptor was identified in a woman between 65 and 79 years old with acute or convalescent COVID-19. CDR3 in DNA: TGCGCCAGCAGCCAAGACGCAGGGTTGACTGAAGCTTTCTTT. Translation gives CASSQDAGLTEAFF.